Each of the 9 T cell receptor beta chains below was sequenced from the same sample in a study of T cell responses to AZD1222 COVID-19 vaccine. Clones were sequenced by immunoSEQ multiplex PCR, and TCRdb holds only the in-frame ones, with some missing. The sample includes more than 100,000 clones, 75% to 95% of them seen just once. Here the sequenced sample was peripheral blood, taken 28 days after the second AZD1222 dose. These receptors were collected from an adult who received the AZD1222 COVID-19 vaccine.

The rearrangement links TRBV2 to TRBJ1-2; TRBD1 might be the D (6 bases). Trimming left V 7 bases short and J 2 bases short, with 17 bases between. Per germline, CDR1 SNHLY and CDR2 FYNNEI. The CDR3 length is 15 residues. CDR3 amino acids: CASTVWGASNYGYTF. The CDR3, as DNA: TGTGCCAGCACCGTGTGGGGGGCATCCAACTATGGCTACACCTTC.

The chain combines TRBV7-8 with TRBJ2-1, with D possibly TRBD2 on 6 matching bases. CDR1 and CDR2 from the germline V gene are SGHVS and FQNEAQ. The CDR3 is made up of 14 amino acids. V lost 6 bases and J lost 8, with 17 bases in between. In DNA form, the CDR3 reads TGTGCCAGCAGACGGGACTGGATGTTCGATGAGCAGTTCTTC. Its protein is CASRRDWMFDEQFF.

Only one count was recorded for this clone. The chain couples TRBV27 to TRBJ2-3, with D perhaps TRBD2 (6 bases). Trimming shortened V by 4 bases and J by 0 bases, and 17 bases separated the two germline ends. In germline, CDR1 is MNHEY, CDR2 SMNVEV (reference sequence). CDR3 size: 17 residues. The CDR3: CASSSRPPSVSTDTQYF. CDR3 nucleotides: TGTGCCAGCAGTTCCCGACCTCCTAGCGTCAGCACAGATACGCAGTATTTT.

This CDR3 is CASSFNGGETQYF. CDR3 nucleotides: TGTGCCAGCAGCTTTAATGGCGGGGAGACCCAGTACTTC. The V call is TRBV7-9, the J call TRBJ2-5; tentatively, D is TRBD2 (5 bases). This CDR3 contains 13 residues. Trimming left V 3 bases short and J 5 bases short, with 10 bases between. Germline lookup yields CDR1 SEHNR and CDR2 FQNEAQ (reference sequence).

The V gene is TRBV9, the J gene TRBJ1-3; D is unresolved. Germline V CDR1 and CDR2: SGDLS, YYNGEE. The V end lost 2 bases, the J end lost 0 bases, and 12 bases lay between the germline ends. This CDR3 comprises 16 residues. The CDR3 sequence: CASSVSPASSGNTIYF. As DNA, the CDR3 is TGTGCCAGCAGCGTTAGTCCGGCTTCCTCTGGAAACACCATATATTTT.

This clone was observed a few times. The rearrangement links TRBV3-1 (or the pseudogene TRBV3-2) to TRBJ2-2, with 11 bases fitting TRBD2. With 4 bases clipped from V and 5 bases from J, the junction kept 3 bases outside the gene matches. This CDR3 has 15 amino acids. Germline V CDR1 and CDR2: LGHDT, YNNKEL (reference sequence). CDR3 sequence reads: CASSLTSGRTGELFF. The CDR3 DNA follows: TGTGCCAGCAGCCTTACTAGCGGGAGAACCGGGGAGCTGTTTTTT.

The CDR3 DNA reads as TGTGCCAGTAGTATAAGAGGGGAAGCTTTCTTT. This encodes CASSIRGEAFF. The rearrangement links TRBV19 to TRBJ1-1, with unresolved D. The CDR3 length is 11 residues. Trimming took 2 bases from V and 8 from J, leaving 6 bases between them. Germline lookup yields CDR1 LNHDA and CDR2 SQIVND (reference sequence).

The V gene is TRBV18, the J gene TRBJ1-1; D call uncertain. Germline V CDR1 and CDR2: KGHSH, LQKENI. V was pared by 0 bases and J by 6 bases, with 11 bases between. The CDR3 extends over 14 amino acids. The CDR3: CASSPPHGLAEAFF. The CDR3 coding sequence is TGTGCCAGCTCACCACCCCACGGATTAGCTGAAGCTTTCTTT.

This rearrangement joins TRBV5-1 to TRBJ1-1; D is perhaps TRBD1 (5 bases). Germline values: CDR1 SGHRS, CDR2 YFSETQ. The CDR3 is 15 residues long. Trimming shortened V by 0 bases and J by 2 bases, and 11 bases separated the two germline ends. The CDR3 region is CASSLEGRANTEAFF. Written as DNA, the CDR3 is TGCGCCAGCAGCTTGGAAGGCAGGGCTAACACTGAAGCTTTCTTT.